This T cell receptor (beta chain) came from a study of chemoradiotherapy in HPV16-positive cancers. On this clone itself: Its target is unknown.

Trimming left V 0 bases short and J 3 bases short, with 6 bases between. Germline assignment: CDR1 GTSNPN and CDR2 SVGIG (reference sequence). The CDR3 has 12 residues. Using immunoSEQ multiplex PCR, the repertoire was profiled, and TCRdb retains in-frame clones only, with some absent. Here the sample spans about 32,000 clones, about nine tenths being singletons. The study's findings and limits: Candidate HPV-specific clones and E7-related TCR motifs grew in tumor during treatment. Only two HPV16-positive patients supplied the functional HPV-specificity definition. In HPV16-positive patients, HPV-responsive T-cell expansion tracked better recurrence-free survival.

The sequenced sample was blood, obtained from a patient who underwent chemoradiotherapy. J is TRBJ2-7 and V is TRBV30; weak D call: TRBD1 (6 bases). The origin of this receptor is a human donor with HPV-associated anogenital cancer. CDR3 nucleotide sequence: TGTGCCTGGAGTGTACAGGGCTACGAGCAGTACTTC. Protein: CAWSVQGYEQYF.